The clone carrying this T cell receptor beta chain has more than one count but fewer than ten. The CDR3 loop spans 15 amino acids. Germline CDR1 and CDR2: SGHDT and YYEEEE. With 4 bases removed from V and 2 bases from J, the gap between germline ends came to 13 bases. The data belong to a study of PD-1 blockade in mismatch repair-deficient tumors. TCRs were sequenced from a few patients responding to pembrolizumab. Some clones are missing from TCRdb's copy, which holds only in-frame ones; the method was immunoSEQ multiplex PCR. The sample has 100,000 to 150,000 clones; roughly nine tenths are singletons.

Sequenced material: peripheral blood, taken 44 weeks after starting pembrolizumab. The chain carries TRBV5-6 and TRBJ1-5, with a possible D match to TRBD1 (6 bases). This sequence originates from an adult with mismatch repair-deficient cancer. DNA for the CDR3: TGTGCCAGCAGCCCCGGGGGCGGTGGCAATCAGCCCCAGCATTTT. Translated: CASSPGGGGNQPQHF. The full variable domain, its missing parts supplied by reference TRBV5-6 and TRBJ1-5, is DAGVTQSPTHLIKTRGQQVTLRCSPKSGHDTVSWYQQALGQGPQFIFQYYEEEERQRGNFPDRFSGHQFPNYSSELNVNALLLGDSALYLCASSPGGGGNQPQHFGDGTRLSIL.